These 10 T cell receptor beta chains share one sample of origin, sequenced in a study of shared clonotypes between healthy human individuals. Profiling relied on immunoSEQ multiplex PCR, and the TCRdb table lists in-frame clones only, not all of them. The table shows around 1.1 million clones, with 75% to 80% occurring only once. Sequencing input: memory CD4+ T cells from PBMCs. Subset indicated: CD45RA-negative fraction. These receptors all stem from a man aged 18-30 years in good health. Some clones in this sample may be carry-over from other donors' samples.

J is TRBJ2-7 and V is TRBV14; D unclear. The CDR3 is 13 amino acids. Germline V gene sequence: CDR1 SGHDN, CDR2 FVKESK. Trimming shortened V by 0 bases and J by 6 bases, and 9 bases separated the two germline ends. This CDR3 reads CASSQDYRLEQYF. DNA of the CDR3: TGTGCCAGCAGCCAAGACTACCGGCTCGAGCAGTACTTC.

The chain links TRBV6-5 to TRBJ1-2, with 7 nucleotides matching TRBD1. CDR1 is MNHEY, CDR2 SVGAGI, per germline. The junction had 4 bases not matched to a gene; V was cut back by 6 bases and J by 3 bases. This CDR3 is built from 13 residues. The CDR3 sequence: CASRLQGHYGYTF. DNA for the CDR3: TGTGCCAGCAGGCTACAGGGGCACTATGGCTACACCTTC.

In DNA form, the CDR3 reads TGTGCCAGCAGTGATTGGGGGATACCCAAGGTGGGAGAAAAACTGTTTTTT. This sequence encodes CASSDWGIPKVGEKLFF. This sequence joins TRBV6-1 and TRBJ1-4; TRBD1 might be the D (5 bases). Germline loops: CDR1 MNHNS, CDR2 SASEGT. This CDR3 comprises 17 residues. V lost 3 bases and J 8 bases, leaving 22 bases between the germline ends.

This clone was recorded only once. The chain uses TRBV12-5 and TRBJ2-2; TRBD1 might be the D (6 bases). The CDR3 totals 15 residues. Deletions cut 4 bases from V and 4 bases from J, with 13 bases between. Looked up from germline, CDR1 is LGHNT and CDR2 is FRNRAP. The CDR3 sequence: CASGSRQGTTGELFF. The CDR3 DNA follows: TGTGCTAGTGGTTCCCGGCAGGGGACCACCGGGGAGCTGTTTTTT.

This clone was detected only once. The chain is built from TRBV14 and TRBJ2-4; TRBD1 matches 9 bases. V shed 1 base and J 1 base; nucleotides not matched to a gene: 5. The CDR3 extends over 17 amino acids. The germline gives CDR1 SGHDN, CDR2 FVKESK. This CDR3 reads CASSQAQGAQAKNIQYF. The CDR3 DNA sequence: TGTGCCAGCAGCCAAGCACAGGGGGCGCAGGCCAAAAACATTCAGTACTTC.

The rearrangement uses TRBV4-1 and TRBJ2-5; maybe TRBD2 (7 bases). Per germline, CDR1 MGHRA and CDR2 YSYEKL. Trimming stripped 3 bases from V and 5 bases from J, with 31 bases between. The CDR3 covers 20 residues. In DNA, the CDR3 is TGCGCCAGCAGCCAGCCGCGGGGGTTGAGGTTCGGGGGCCTCGCGGAGACCCAGTACTTC. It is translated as CASSQPRGLRFGGLAETQYF.

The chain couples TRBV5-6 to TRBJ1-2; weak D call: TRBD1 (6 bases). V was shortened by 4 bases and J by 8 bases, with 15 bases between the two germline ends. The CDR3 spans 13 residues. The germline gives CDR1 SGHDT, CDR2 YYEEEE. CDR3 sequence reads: CASSLVGGDGYTF. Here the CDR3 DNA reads TGTGCCAGCAGCCTAGTGGGGGGCGACGGCTACACCTTC.

The DNA for the CDR3 is TGCGCCAGCAGCTTGACAGGGGAGCCCCAGCATTTT. This encodes CASSLTGEPQHF. This chain connects TRBV5-1 to TRBJ1-5; the match to TRBD1 covers 7 bases. This CDR3 has 12 amino acids. Germline V gene lookup returns CDR1 SGHRS and CDR2 YFSETQ. With V trimmed by 1 base and J by 8 bases, 0 bases remained unmatched.

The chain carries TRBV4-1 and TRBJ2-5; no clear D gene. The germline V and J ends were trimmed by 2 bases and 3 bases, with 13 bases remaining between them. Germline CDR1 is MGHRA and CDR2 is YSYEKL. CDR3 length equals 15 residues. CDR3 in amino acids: CASSQSAGPKETQYF. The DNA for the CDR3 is TGCGCCAGCAGCCAAAGCGCCGGGCCTAAAGAGACCCAGTACTTC.

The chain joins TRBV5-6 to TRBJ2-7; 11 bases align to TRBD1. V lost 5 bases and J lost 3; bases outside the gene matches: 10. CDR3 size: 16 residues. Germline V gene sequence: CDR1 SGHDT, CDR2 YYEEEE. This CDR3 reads CASSRDRGFYDYEQYF. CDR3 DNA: TGTGCCAGCAGTAGGGACAGGGGGTTCTACGACTACGAGCAGTACTTC.